This T cell receptor beta chain is from a study of T-cell reconstitution after alpha-beta-depleted transplantation in children (dated by TCRdb to between 2015 and 2016). Study-wide context: Using TCR repertoire profiling, the study quantitatively followed how T-cell immune reconstitution unfolded in children after TCRalphabeta/CD19-depleted allogeneic hematopoietic cell transplantation.

Overall study outcomes, separate from this receptor: In some patients, the high TCRbeta diversity seen at day 60 was put down to recipient T cells and intrathymic progenitors that had survived conditioning. About two months after transplant, the apparently early recovery of alphabetaT-cell counts reportedly depended on just several hundred clones that had expanded rapidly and came from non-depleted graft cells. Over the following months the frequencies of hyperexpanded clones went down, and after one year T-cell counts and TCRbeta diversity were mostly credited to newly produced T cells.

This clonotype came up many times. No antigen is known for it. No per-base quality is available; no much larger clone lies one base away. Receptors were amplified or captured by PCR. Sequencing was carried out with an Illumina HiSeq 2500. TCR library preparation used molecular barcoding, with unique molecular identifiers applied to normalize quantification of the TCRbeta repertoire. TCRdb applied fastp at Q25 and MiXCR to the public reads, then kept only in-frame beta chains. Each entry is one CDR3 protein sequence, shown with its most common DNA and genes. Across this sample there are about 980,000 distinct CDR3 sequences, with around 30% seen only once. In total, the top ten clones hold approximately 30% of the sample. Reading the label with the study, this specimen's treatment or condition is: allogeneic hematopoietic cell transplantation with graft depleted of TCRalphabeta T cells and CD19 B cells. Transplant recipients were children who received TCRalphabeta/CD19-depleted allogeneic hematopoietic cell grafts.

Sequences were derived from PBMCs, mostly from graft donor cells, sampled 360 days after TCRalphabeta/CD19-depleted stem cell transplant. The receptor was isolated from a boy under two years old who had a stem cell transplant for SCID, so the T cells may come from the graft donor.

This receptor has the CDR3 CATSDFLQTDTQYF. The nucleotides are TGTGCCACCAGTGATTTCCTCCAAACTGATACGCAGTATTTT. The V gene is TRBV24-1 and the J gene is TRBJ2-3; no D gene call is confident. Reading the germline V gene gives CDR1 KGHDR and CDR2 SFDVKD. Trimming at the junction amounts to 1 base on V and 6 bases on J, and the germline ends lie 10 bases apart. From the cysteine through the phenylalanine, the CDR3 covers 14 amino acids. Just CDR3 DNA is preserved here, 42 bases in frame from base 1.